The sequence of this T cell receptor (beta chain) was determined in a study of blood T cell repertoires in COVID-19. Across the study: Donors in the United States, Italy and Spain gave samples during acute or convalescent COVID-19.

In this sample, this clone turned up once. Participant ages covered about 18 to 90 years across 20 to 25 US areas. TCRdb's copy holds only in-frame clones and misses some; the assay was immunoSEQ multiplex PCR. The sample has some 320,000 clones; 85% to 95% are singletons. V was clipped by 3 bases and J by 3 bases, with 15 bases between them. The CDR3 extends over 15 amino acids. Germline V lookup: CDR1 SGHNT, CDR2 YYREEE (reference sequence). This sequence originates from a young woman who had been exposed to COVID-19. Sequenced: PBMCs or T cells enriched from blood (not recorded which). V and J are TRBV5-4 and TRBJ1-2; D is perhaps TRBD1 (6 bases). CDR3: CASSSPRDTDYGYTF. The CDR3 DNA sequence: TGTGCCAGCAGCTCGCCCCGGGACACCGACTATGGCTACACCTTC.